This T cell receptor (beta chain) comes out of a study of cytomegalovirus exposure and HLA in healthy donors. All the people who gave samples were healthy bone marrow donors. This CDR3 comprises 17 residues. V lost 0 bases and J 0 bases, leaving 14 bases between the germline ends. Germline assignment: CDR1 SGHNT and CDR2 YYREEE (reference sequence). In the PCR, 60 Vbeta and 13 Jbeta primers were used. Only in-frame clones appear in the TCRdb table, and some are missing; sequencing was by immunoSEQ multiplex PCR. The table includes 150,000 to 200,000 clones, less than 90% detected once. The sample comprised PBMCs. The chain combines TRBV5-4 with TRBJ2-3; tentative D call: TRBD2 (7 bases). The origin of this receptor is a boy aged 5-17 years in good health and CMV-seronegative. The CDR3 here is CASSLGLGGGSTDTQYF. The CDR3 DNA reads as TGTGCCAGCAGCTTGGGGCTTGGCGGGGGCAGCACAGATACGCAGTATTTT. Full variable domain (missing parts from reference TRBV5-4 and TRBJ2-3): ETGVTQSPTHLIKTRGQQVTLRCSSQSGHNTVSWYQQALGQGPQFIFQYYREEENGRGNFPPRFSGLQFPNYSSELNVNALELDDSALYLCASSLGLGGGSTDTQYFGPGTRLTVL.